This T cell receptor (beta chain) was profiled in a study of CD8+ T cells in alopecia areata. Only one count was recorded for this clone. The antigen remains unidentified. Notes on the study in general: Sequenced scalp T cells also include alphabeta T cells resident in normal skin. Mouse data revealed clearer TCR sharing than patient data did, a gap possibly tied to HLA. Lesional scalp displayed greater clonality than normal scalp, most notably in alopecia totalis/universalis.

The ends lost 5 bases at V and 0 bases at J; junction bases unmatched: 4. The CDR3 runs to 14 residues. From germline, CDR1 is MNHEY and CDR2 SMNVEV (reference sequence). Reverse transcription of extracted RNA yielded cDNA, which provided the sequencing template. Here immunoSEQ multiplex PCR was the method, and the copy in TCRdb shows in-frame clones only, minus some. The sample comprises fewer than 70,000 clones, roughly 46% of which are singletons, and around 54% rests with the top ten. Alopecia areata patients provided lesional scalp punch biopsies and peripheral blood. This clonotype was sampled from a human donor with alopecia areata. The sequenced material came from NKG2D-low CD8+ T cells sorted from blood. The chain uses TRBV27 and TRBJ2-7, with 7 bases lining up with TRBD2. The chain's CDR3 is CASSNLAVSYEQYF. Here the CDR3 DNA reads TGTGCCAGCAGTAATCTAGCGGTCTCCTACGAGCAGTACTTC.